The 28 T cell receptor beta chains presented below share a single source sample, sequenced in a study of blood T cell repertoires in COVID-19. Sequencing was performed with immunoSEQ multiplex PCR; in TCRdb, only in-frame clones are kept and a portion is missing. The sample consists of 270,000 or so clones, about 86% of them appearing once. The material sequenced was PBMCs or T cells enriched from blood (not recorded which). Every receptor here comes from a man in his forties or fifties who had recovered from COVID-19.

V and J are TRBV9 and TRBJ1-1; no clear D gene. The CDR3 loop spans 14 amino acids. Germline V gene data show CDR1 as SGDLS and CDR2 as YYNGEE. Trimming stripped 4 bases from V and 5 bases from J, with 15 bases between. The CDR3 coding sequence is TGTGCCAGCAGCTCAGGACGGTCGGGGACTGAAGCTTTCTTT. It encodes CASSSGRSGTEAFF. Full variable domain (missing parts from reference TRBV9 and TRBJ1-1): DSGVTQTPKHLITATGQRVTLRCSPRSGDLSVYWYQQSLDQGLQFLIQYYNGEERAKGNILERFSAQQFPDLHSELNLSSLELGDSALYFCASSSGRSGTEAFFGQGTRLTVV.

This chain connects TRBV28 to TRBJ1-6; the match to TRBD1 covers 9 bases. Germline CDR1 MDHEN, CDR2 SYDVKM. There are 16 residues in the CDR3. V trimming: 3 bases; J trimming: 6 bases; junction bases outside the gene matches: 6. This CDR3 reads CASSLTGQGSNSPLHF. In DNA, the CDR3 is TGTGCCAGCAGTTTGACTGGACAGGGGAGTAATTCACCCCTCCACTTT.

This chain links TRBV7-9 with TRBJ1-2; D is possibly TRBD1 (5 bases). Germline V gene data show CDR1 as SEHNR and CDR2 as FQNEAQ (reference sequence). The length of the CDR3 is 17 residues. Trimming cost V 6 bases and J 4 bases, with 24 bases left between them. The CDR3 DNA reads as TGTGCCAGCAGACCCCTCGGGCTTGGGGGGACCCCCTATGGCTACACCTTC. Its translation: CASRPLGLGGTPYGYTF.

The V call is TRBV5-1, the J call TRBJ1-1; D uncertain. CDR3 size: 13 residues. V lost 3 bases, J lost 4 bases, and 10 bases lay in between. CDR1 and CDR2 from the germline V gene are SGHRS and YFSETQ. The CDR3 coding sequence is TGCGCCAGCAGCTCTGGCGGAGGCACTGAAGCTTTCTTT. Translated, it gives CASSSGGGTEAFF.

This clone was counted once. The genes are TRBV10-1 and TRBJ1-1; 8 positions match TRBD1. Germline assignment: CDR1 WNHNN and CDR2 SYGVQD (reference sequence). V trimming: 4 bases; J trimming: 1 base; junction bases outside the gene matches: 2. This CDR3 has 14 residues. The CDR3, as DNA: TGCGCCAGCAGTGCCGGGACAGGGAACACTGAAGCTTTCTTT. This gives the protein CASSAGTGNTEAFF.

This sequence joins TRBV19 and TRBJ1-3; no clear D. CDR3 size: 14 residues. Germline V gene data show CDR1 as LNHDA and CDR2 as SQIVND (reference sequence). V was pared by 9 bases and J by 0 bases, with 12 bases between. Written as DNA, the CDR3 is TGTGCCAGCGAGACATCCCGCTCTGGAAACACCATATATTTT. It is translated as CASETSRSGNTIYF.

V gene TRBV27 combines with J gene TRBJ2-7; D not resolved. The V gene lost 5 bases and the J gene lost 0 bases, with 14 bases spanning the gap. Germline V gene lookup returns CDR1 MNHEY and CDR2 SMNVEV (reference sequence). This CDR3 has 15 residues. Here the CDR3 DNA reads TGTGCCAGCAGTCCCTCTTCGTTGAGCTCCTACGAGCAGTACTTC. Its translation is CASSPSSLSSYEQYF.

The rearrangement links TRBV30 to TRBJ1-2; possible D gene TRBD1, 6 bases. Germline V gene lookup returns CDR1 GTSNPN and CDR2 SVGIG (reference sequence). The ends were cut back, 4 bases at V and 11 bases at J, with 14 bases in the middle. The length of the CDR3 is 11 residues. The CDR3 DNA follows: TGTGCCTGGACCGGAGGGGGGGGGTACACCTTC. This gives the protein CAWTGGGGYTF.

The chain joins TRBV2 to TRBJ1-2; possibly TRBD1 for D (5 bases). Germline V gene sequence: CDR1 SNHLY, CDR2 FYNNEI. This CDR3 is 14 amino acids long. Trimming cost V 5 bases and J 5 bases, with 15 bases left between them. In DNA form, the CDR3 reads TGTGCCAGCAGTCCCCCAGGGAACATTTATGGCTACACCTTC. As protein: CASSPPGNIYGYTF.

The rearrangement joins TRBV14 to TRBJ1-2; D ambiguous. Trimming cost V 2 bases and J 4 bases, with 8 bases left between them. This CDR3 is built from 13 residues. Germline V gene sequence: CDR1 SGHDN, CDR2 FVKESK. The CDR3 sequence: CASSQNPSYGYTF. In DNA, the CDR3 is TGTGCCAGCAGCCAAAACCCTAGCTATGGCTACACCTTC.

This chain joins TRBV5-1 and TRBJ1-3; TRBD1 might be the D (6 bases). Germline CDR1 is SGHRS and CDR2 is YFSETQ. CDR3 length: 17 residues. Trimming took off 0 bases at V and 0 bases at J, with 13 bases between the two ends. In DNA form, the CDR3 reads TGCGCCAGCAGCTTGGGGTCTGGGGGCAACTCTGGAAACACCATATATTTT. Its protein product is CASSLGSGGNSGNTIYF.

This chain uses TRBV5-5 with TRBJ2-3, with a weak D call TRBD2 (6 bases). Looked up from germline, CDR1 is SGHKS and CDR2 is YYEKEE (reference sequence). V lost 5 bases and J 4 bases, leaving 11 bases between the germline ends. The CDR3 extends over 13 amino acids. CDR3 protein: CASRLAGSDTQYF. DNA of the CDR3: TGTGCCAGCAGACTAGCAGGATCAGATACGCAGTATTTT.

The J gene is TRBJ1-1, the V gene TRBV19; TRBD1 is a possible D gene (5 bases). CDR3 length: 11 amino acids. Germline V gives CDR1 LNHDA, CDR2 SQIVND (reference sequence). V was clipped by 3 bases and J by 6 bases, with 5 bases between them. The CDR3 loop is CASSIRAEAFF. The CDR3 coding sequence is TGTGCCAGTAGTATCAGGGCTGAAGCTTTCTTT.

J is TRBJ1-1 and V is TRBV6-5; the D is unclear. The CDR3 contains 16 residues. Trimming removed 0 bases from V and 0 bases from J, with 11 bases in between. Germline V gene lookup returns CDR1 MNHEY and CDR2 SVGAGI. The chain's CDR3 is CASSYSIAVMNTEAFF. The CDR3 DNA reads TGTGCCAGCAGTTACTCGATTGCAGTAATGAACACTGAAGCTTTCTTT.

The chain combines TRBV9 with TRBJ2-1; 9 nucleotides align to TRBD2. With V trimmed by 2 bases and J by 7 bases, 7 bases remained unmatched. The V gene's germline CDR1 is SGDLS and CDR2 YYNGEE. This CDR3 is built from 15 residues. In DNA, the CDR3 is TGTGCCAGCAGCGTGCTAGCGGGGCCAGGAAATGAGCAGTTCTTC. Translation: CASSVLAGPGNEQFF. Together with reference TRBV9 and TRBJ2-1, the CDR3 gives the full variable domain: DSGVTQTPKHLITATGQRVTLRCSPRSGDLSVYWYQQSLDQGLQFLIQYYNGEERAKGNILERFSAQQFPDLHSELNLSSLELGDSALYFCASSVLAGPGNEQFFGPGTRLTVL.

V gene TRBV29-1 combines with J gene TRBJ1-1; 12 bases line up with TRBD1. CDR3 length: 14 residues. The V gene's germline CDR1 is SQVTM and CDR2 ANQGSEA. Unmatched junction bases numbered 4, after V lost 1 base and J lost 7 bases. This CDR3 is CSVEGDRGRGEAFF. The CDR3 nucleotides are TGCAGCGTTGAAGGGGACAGGGGGCGGGGTGAAGCTTTCTTT.

This clone was counted a single time. The chain links TRBV9 to TRBJ2-7; TRBD2 matches 7 bases. V shed 0 bases, J shed 5 bases, and the junction held 11 bases outside the gene matches. This CDR3 has 16 residues. The V gene's germline CDR1 is SGDLS and CDR2 YYNGEE. The DNA for the CDR3 is TGTGCCAGCAGCGTAGCTGGGGGAGGGGACCCCCACGAGCAGTACTTC. Encoded protein: CASSVAGGGDPHEQYF.

This rearrangement joins TRBV6-5 to TRBJ2-7; TRBD2 matches 9 bases. With V trimmed by 5 bases and J by 2 bases, 4 bases remained unmatched. This CDR3 contains 14 residues. CDR1 and CDR2 (germline): MNHEY, SVGAGI. CDR3 region: CASSMTSGTYEQYF. The CDR3, as DNA: TGTGCCAGCAGTATGACTAGCGGAACCTACGAGCAGTACTTC.

This clone was counted once. The chain joins TRBV28 to TRBJ2-1; TRBD2 matches at 10 bases. The CDR3 has 14 residues. Germline CDR1 and CDR2: MDHEN and SYDVKM. Trimming at V came to 3 bases and at J to 10 bases, leaving 6 bases not matched to a gene. CDR3 sequence reads: CASSFQREGREQFF. CDR3 nucleotide sequence: TGTGCCAGCAGTTTCCAGCGGGAGGGCCGGGAGCAGTTCTTC. The entire variable domain, with the rest obtained from reference TRBV28 and TRBJ2-1, is as follows: DVKVTQSSRYLVKRTGEKVFLECVQDMDHENMFWYRQDPGLGLRLIYFSYDVKMKEKGDIPEGYSVSREKKERFSLILESASTNQTSMYLCASSFQREGREQFFGPGTRLTVL.

The genes are TRBV9 and TRBJ2-7; D uncertain. The V and J ends lost 7 bases and 5 bases respectively, with 22 bases between them. The germline gives CDR1 SGDLS, CDR2 YYNGEE. The CDR3 length is 15 residues. CDR3 protein: CASSNELASLNEQYF. CDR3 in DNA: TGTGCCAGCTCAAACGAGTTAGCCAGCCTCAACGAGCAGTACTTC.

The gene calls are TRBV20-1 and TRBJ2-1, with TRBD2 as a possible D gene (5 bases). Germline lookup yields CDR1 DFQATT and CDR2 SNEGSKA (reference sequence). Trimming cost V 3 bases and J 14 bases, with 14 bases left between them. CDR3 length: 11 amino acids. The CDR3: CSARVGAGEFF. In DNA, the CDR3 is TGCAGTGCTAGGGTTGGAGCCGGGGAGTTCTTC.

This rearrangement joins TRBV6-1 to TRBJ2-2; 9 positions match TRBD2. This CDR3 comprises 16 residues. Germline V gives CDR1 MNHNS, CDR2 SASEGT. Trimming took 3 bases from V and 6 from J; bases not matched to a gene: 8. CDR3 residues: CASSEMAGGRSGELFF. In DNA form, the CDR3 reads TGTGCCAGCAGTGAGATGGCGGGAGGGCGGTCCGGGGAGCTGTTTTTT.

This clone has only one observation. The J gene is TRBJ1-4, the V gene TRBV18, with 8 bases lining up with TRBD1. CDR1 is KGHSH, CDR2 LQKENI, per germline. V trimming: 0 bases; J trimming: 4 bases; junction bases outside the gene matches: 7. The CDR3 is 17 residues long. CDR3 sequence: CASSPPGSGGLNEKLFF. Written as DNA, the CDR3 is TGTGCCAGCTCACCACCGGGCTCAGGGGGCCTTAATGAAAAACTGTTTTTT.

The rearrangement uses TRBV6-6 and TRBJ2-7; 7 bases agree with TRBD1. Trimming cost V 10 bases and J 4 bases; bases outside gene matches: 13. From germline, CDR1 is MNHNY and CDR2 SVGAGI (reference sequence). The CDR3 runs to 14 residues. The CDR3 bases are TGTGCCACCACCCCCCCCCGGGACAGATACGAGCAGTACTTC. This sequence encodes CATTPPRDRYEQYF.

The chain combines TRBV7-8 with TRBJ1-6, with D possibly being TRBD1 (5 bases). V lost 0 bases, J lost 8 bases, and 5 bases lay in between. Germline CDR1 is SGHVS and CDR2 is FQNEAQ. There are 13 residues in the CDR3. DNA of the CDR3: TGTGCCAGCAGCTTAGCAGGGGATTCACCCCTCCACTTT. This codes for CASSLAGDSPLHF.

The rearrangement links TRBV5-4 to TRBJ2-7; the match to TRBD1 covers 10 bases. This CDR3 is built from 16 residues. The germline CDR1 and CDR2 sequences are SGHNT and YYREEE (reference sequence). V lost 5 bases and J lost 1; bases outside the gene matches: 9. The CDR3 DNA reads as TGTGCCAGCAGATCTAACCGGGACAGGGGATCCTACGAGCAGTACTTC. Translated: CASRSNRDRGSYEQYF. Complete variable domain (other parts from reference TRBV5-4 and TRBJ2-7): ETGVTQSPTHLIKTRGQQVTLRCSSQSGHNTVSWYQQALGQGPQFIFQYYREEENGRGNFPPRFSGLQFPNYSSELNVNALELDDSALYLCASRSNRDRGSYEQYFGPGTRLTVT.

As to this clone: Other nucleotide sequences from this sample produce the same CDR3. This sequence joins TRBV7-9 and TRBJ2-5; no reliable D call. CDR3 length: 13 amino acids. V was shortened by 1 base and J by 5 bases, with 8 bases between the two germline ends. Germline CDR1 reads SEHNR; CDR2 reads FQNEAQ (reference sequence). Here the CDR3 DNA reads TGTGCCAGCAGCTTAGGGCCGCGGGAGACCCAGTACTTC. This encodes CASSLGPRETQYF.

CDR3 DNA sequence: TGTGCCAGCTCACCACGGTCAGGGTCTAAAGTTAACACCGGGGAGCTGTTTTTT. Translated: CASSPRSGSKVNTGELFF. The J gene is TRBJ2-2, the V gene TRBV18; maybe TRBD1 (5 bases). The CDR3 spans 18 residues. Germline CDR1 and CDR2: KGHSH and LQKENI. Trimming removed 1 base from V and 2 bases from J, with 17 bases in between.